Detailed here is one TCR beta chain. Its antigen is not known. These data come from a study of PD-L1 blockade in urothelial cancer. General study points: Those with durable benefit had larger increases in tumor-associated blood clones at 3 weeks.

Clones were read by immunoSEQ multiplex PCR, and TCRdb kept only the in-frame ones, dropping some. This sample has fewer than 50,000 clones, with about nine tenths found just once. Material: PBMCs, obtained around atezolizumab (anti-PD-L1) treatment. The clonotype was recovered from a man in his 70s with urothelial cancer.

The CDR3 region has the DNA TGCGCCAGCAGTATGGAGGCTAACTATGGCTACACCTTC. Protein product: CASSMEANYGYTF. This chain uses TRBV5-1 with TRBJ1-2; D is undetermined. The CDR3 consists of 13 residues. The germline gives CDR1 SGHRS, CDR2 YFSETQ. V was pared by 5 bases and J by 0 bases, with 8 bases between.